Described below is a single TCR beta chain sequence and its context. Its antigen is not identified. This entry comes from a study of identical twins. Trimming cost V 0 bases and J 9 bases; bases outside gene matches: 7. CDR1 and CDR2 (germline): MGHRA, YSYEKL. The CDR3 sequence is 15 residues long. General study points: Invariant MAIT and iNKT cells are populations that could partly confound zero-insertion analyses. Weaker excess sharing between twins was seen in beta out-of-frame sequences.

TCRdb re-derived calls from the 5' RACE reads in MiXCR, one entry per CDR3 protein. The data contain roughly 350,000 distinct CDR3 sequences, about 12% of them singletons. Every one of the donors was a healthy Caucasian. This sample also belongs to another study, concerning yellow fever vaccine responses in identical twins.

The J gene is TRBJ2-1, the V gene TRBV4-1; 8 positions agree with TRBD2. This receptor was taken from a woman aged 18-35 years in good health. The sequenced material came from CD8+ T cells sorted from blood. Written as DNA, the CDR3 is TGCGCCAGCAGCCAAGATAAGCGGGGGTTCGGTGAGCAGTTCTTC. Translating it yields CASSQDKRGFGEQFF.